This TCR beta chain was sequenced for a study of blood T cells in healthy people across ages. Study context: Template switching recovered approximately one barcoded beta molecule for every two T cells.

Through a sample-barcoded 5' primer and a J-beta primer mix, a second PCR was run for 7 to 11 cycles. TCRdb independently ran MiXCR on the 5' RACE reads; one entry per CDR3 protein. The sample yields hundreds of thousands of distinct CDR3 sequences, roughly two fifths seen once. Isolation yielded PBMCs, at least 7 million per sample, in every case. This clonotype appeared a single time. Its antigen is currently unknown. CDR1 is SGHAT, CDR2 FQNNGV, per germline. V dropped 1 base and J dropped 7 bases, with 20 bases sitting between them. This CDR3 has 16 residues. Study observations and caveats: Naive T cell percentage and TCR beta diversity correlated strongly.

This clonotype was sampled from a man aged 80 or over in good health. The rearrangement joins TRBV11-2 to TRBJ2-7; D not certain. The specimen sequenced was blood. The CDR3 region is CASSLALGISMSEQYF. CDR3 nucleotides: TGTGCCAGCAGCTTAGCCCTAGGGATTTCCATGAGTGAGCAGTACTTC.